This is a list of T cell receptor beta chains from one sample in a study of T cell responses to AZD1222 COVID-19 vaccine. Sequencing was performed with immunoSEQ multiplex PCR; in TCRdb, only in-frame clones are kept and a portion is missing. The data contain 150,000 or so clones, 89% of them singletons. The sample here was peripheral blood, taken on day 0 of AZD1222 vaccination. The receptors derive from an adult in good health. Each CDR3 is given with its conserved first and last residue. The order of the fields is D gene, J gene, clone size, V gene, CDR3 DNA, CDR3 protein. The D gene is left open where the match is weak. Size is stated for part of the rows, as once, few or many counts, or as a class when the clone is expanded.

-	TRBJ1-6	-	TRBV6-5	TGTGCCAGCAGAAACAAGGGATCACCCCTCCACTTT	CASRNKGSPLHF
TRBD1	TRBJ1-6	-	TRBV30	TGTGCCTGGAGTTCTTCCCCTCGGACAGGCTTGAGCTCCTATAATTCACCCCTCCACTTT	CAWSSSPRTGLSSYNSPLHF
TRBD1	TRBJ1-4	-	TRBV5-1	TGCGCCAGCAGCCCGACAGGGGATAGTAATGAAAAACTGTTTTTT	CASSPTGDSNEKLFF
TRBD1	TRBJ2-7	-	TRBV19	TGTGCCAGTAGTATTCGACAGGGGGGCAGATACGAGCAGTACTTC	CASSIRQGGRYEQYF
TRBD1	TRBJ1-2	-	TRBV29-1	TGCAGCGTTGTGGGCGATGGACAGGACTATGGCTACACCTTC	CSVVGDGQDYGYTF
-	TRBJ1-6	-	TRBV7-6	TGTGCCAGCAGCTTAGGGGGTAGCAATTCACCCCTCCACTTT	CASSLGGSNSPLHF
-	TRBJ2-7	many	TRBV18	TGTGCCAGCTCACCAACCGCGGCCGGAGAGCAGTACTTC	CASSPTAAGEQYF
-	TRBJ2-2	-	TRBV9	TGTGCCAGCACCCTAACGAGGGACCCCGGGGAGCTGTTTTTT	CASTLTRDPGELFF
-	TRBJ1-1	few	TRBV30	TGTGCCTGGAGTGGGGGGGCGGTGAACACTGAAGCTTTCTTT	CAWSGGAVNTEAFF
-	TRBJ1-2	-	TRBV2	TGTGCCAGCAGTCCCTCCCGGGCCCCAGGTTGGGGCTACACCTTC	CASSPSRAPGWGYTF
-	TRBJ1-4	-	TRBV30	TGTGCCTGGAGTGTACGGGCGGTTCGTAATGAAAAACTGTTTTTT	CAWSVRAVRNEKLFF
TRBD1	TRBJ1-1	-	TRBV29-1	TGCAGCGTTCCCGGGACAGGGAACACTGAAGCTTTCTTT	CSVPGTGNTEAFF
-	TRBJ1-5	-	TRBV4-1	TGCGCCAGCAGCCAAGAATACAGGAGTGCGGCAAGTCAGCCCCAGCATTTT	CASSQEYRSAASQPQHF
TRBD2	TRBJ2-7	-	TRBV6-6	TGTGCCAGCAAAGGTTATAAGGGACTAGCGTACGAGCAGTACTTC	CASKGYKGLAYEQYF
TRBD1	TRBJ1-6	-	TRBV4-1	TGCGCCAGCAGTGGGTTAGGACAGGCCAAGGGGTCACCCCTCCACTTT	CASSGLGQAKGSPLHF
-	TRBJ1-4	-	TRBV7-9	TGTGCCAGCAGCTTCTCAGGGAACCGGGCAAATGAAAAACTGTTTTTT	CASSFSGNRANEKLFF
TRBD1	TRBJ1-6	-	TRBV6-1	TGTGCCAGCAGTGAAGAAGACGGACAGGGTGATTCACCCCTCCACTTT	CASSEEDGQGDSPLHF
-	TRBJ1-1	-	TRBV3-1/TRBV3-2	TGTGCCAGCAGCCCGGGGGGCGGGACTGGGGCTTTCTTT	CASSPGGGTGAFF
-	TRBJ2-3	-	TRBV7-9	TGTGCCAGCCCCGCCGGCCAGGGGAAGGATACGCAGTATTTT	CASPAGQGKDTQYF
-	TRBJ1-1	-	TRBV6-2/TRBV6-3	TGTGCCAGCAGTTACCCGCACACAGTAGCTGAAGCTTTCTTT	CASSYPHTVAEAFF
-	TRBJ1-1	-	TRBV15	TGTGCCACCAGCAGAGATAGGGCGATTGAAGCTTTCTTT	CATSRDRAIEAFF
-	TRBJ2-3	-	TRBV18	TGTGCCAGCTCACCAGGTCAGAGGGTATTCACAGATACGCAGTATTTT	CASSPGQRVFTDTQYF
TRBD1	TRBJ2-6	-	TRBV30	TGTGCCTGGAGTAGGGACAGGGTGAGCTCTGGGGCCAACGTCCTGACTTTC	CAWSRDRVSSGANVLTF
-	TRBJ1-4	-	TRBV7-9	TGTGCCAGCAACGGCGGAGGGAGTGAAAAACTGTTTTTT	CASNGGGSEKLFF
-	TRBJ2-7	-	TRBV7-9	TGTGCCAGCAGCTCACAGGGAACGGTCCACGAGCAGTACTTC	CASSSQGTVHEQYF
TRBD2	TRBJ2-3	-	TRBV2	TGTGCCAGCATGCGGAAGCGGGGGTTTTCAGATACGCAGTATTTT	CASMRKRGFSDTQYF
TRBD1	TRBJ1-4	-	TRBV7-9	TGTGCCAGCACCCCGACAGGGGGATTGGTTGAAAAACTGTTTTTT	CASTPTGGLVEKLFF
-	TRBJ1-2	-	TRBV20-1	TGCAGTGCCCAGATAGTCTATGGCTACACCTTC	CSAQIVYGYTF
-	TRBJ1-2	-	TRBV27	TGTGCCAGCCCGGTTGGATTCCCCCATGGCTACACCTTC	CASPVGFPHGYTF
-	TRBJ1-1	-	TRBV12-5	TGTGCCGCGTCGGGGACGGGGACTGAAGCTTTCTTT	CAASGTGTEAFF
-	TRBJ1-2	-	TRBV3-1/TRBV3-2	TGTGCCAGCAGCCAAGATATGGTATACCGCTATGGCTACACCTTC	CASSQDMVYRYGYTF
TRBD1	TRBJ1-2	-	TRBV12-3/TRBV12-4	TGTGCCAGCAGTGAACAGGGGTACTATGGCTACACCTTC	CASSEQGYYGYTF
-	TRBJ1-2	-	TRBV6-1	TGTGCCAGCAGTGAAAATAACAAGTATGGCTACACCTTC	CASSENNKYGYTF
TRBD1	TRBJ2-1	-	TRBV5-1	TGCGCCAGCAGCCAAAATGGACAGGCGGCCAATGAGCAGTTCTTC	CASSQNGQAANEQFF
TRBD1	TRBJ1-2	once	TRBV27	TGTGCCAGCAGTCAACTGAAGACAGGGGGCGTGGGAATTGGCTACACCTTC	CASSQLKTGGVGIGYTF
-	TRBJ1-2	-	TRBV2	TGTGCCAGCAGAGGGACGGCTCGTGGCTACACCTTC	CASRGTARGYTF
-	TRBJ2-7	-	TRBV7-9	TGTGCCAGCAGCCCCCTCCCCGGGGAGCAGTACTTC	CASSPLPGEQYF
TRBD1	TRBJ1-1	-	TRBV18	TGTGCCAGCTCACCCCTGGGACAGGAGATGAACACTGAAGCTTTCTTT	CASSPLGQEMNTEAFF
TRBD1	TRBJ1-2	few	TRBV3-1/TRBV3-2	TGTGCCAGCAGCCAAGATCGGGGCAGGGGGCGCCACAGTAAGAGCTTC	CASSQDRGRGRHSKSF
TRBD1	TRBJ1-1	-	TRBV5-4	TGTGCCAGCAGCTCGCAACAGGGGCAAAACACTGAAGCTTTCTTT	CASSSQQGQNTEAFF
-	TRBJ2-3	-	TRBV21-1	TGTGCCAGCAGCCAGGACGAGCGTAACCCCACAGATACGCAGTATTTT	CASSQDERNPTDTQYF
-	TRBJ1-5	few	TRBV30	TGTGCCTGGGAACCCAGGGTTGGGGGCAATCAGCCCCAGCATTTT	CAWEPRVGGNQPQHF